This T cell receptor (beta chain) was retrieved from a study of metastatic and nonmetastatic thyroid tumors. Study-wide background: Samples came from malignant and benign thyroid patients, and repertoires were compared across blood and tumor or nodule tissue.

Broader study findings: The study reportedly found significantly higher TCR beta diversity in malignant thyroid tumors than benign nodules, in blood and tumor.

Germline V gives CDR1 DFQATT, CDR2 SNEGSKA (reference sequence). V dropped 6 bases and J dropped 9; count of bases not matched to a gene: 7. This CDR3 contains 14 residues. As concerns this clone: The antigen is unknown. This sequence may be a read error, since a much larger clone differs from it by one base.

Per the original data handling: The distant-metastasis classifier for papillary thyroid cancer was built from CDR3 differences across clinicopathological groups. MiXCR was used by TCRdb to re-call the PCR reads. The V and J calls and clone size are TCRdb's, not the authors'. The sample includes 80,000 to 85,000 clones, 12% of them seen just once. Until they underwent thyroid surgery, no patient had received any treatment. Sequencing input: tumor tissue. The chain combines TRBV20-1 with TRBJ2-1, with 14 positions matching TRBD2. The sequence came from a female donor with papillary thyroid cancer or a benign thyroid nodule (not recorded which). Some clones in this sample may be carry-over from other donors' samples. CDR3 nucleotides: TGCAGTGCGGGGACTAGCGGGAGAAAGGGTGAGCAGTTCTTC. This codes for CSAGTSGRKGEQFF.